The 27 T cell receptor beta chains listed next were all sequenced from one sample in a study of shared clonotypes between healthy human individuals (TCRdb year 2020). For the CD8 naive samples, CD45RO-negative cells were positively selected for CCR7, yielding a CD45RA+CCR7+ population from which TemRA cells were excluded. The method was the immunoSEQ multiplex PCR assay. TCRdb took this table from immuneACCESS and kept in-frame rearrangements with V and J called. Such tables lack part of the clones; where checked against another copy, unresolved V genes explain under half of the gap, and the rest is unexplained. This sample is represented by about 1.9 million clones; around 93% of them were singletons. Together, the top ten hold around 1.8% of the sample. Sequencing input: naive CD8+ T cells from PBMCs. Sample cell subset or site, as interpreted from the label and publication: CD45RA+CCR7+. These receptors were collected from a man aged 18 to 29 in good health. Some clones in this sample may be carry-over from other donors' samples.

The V gene is TRBV6-5, the J gene TRBJ2-7; D may be TRBD2 (6 bases). Germline V lookup: CDR1 MNHEY, CDR2 SVGAGI. V was shortened by 6 bases and J by 2 bases, with 11 bases between the two germline ends. The CDR3 has 13 residues. CDR3 loop: CASRPPGAYEQYF. The CDR3 DNA reads TGTGCCAGCAGGCCCCCGGGGGCCTACGAGCAGTACTTC.

The chain links TRBV4-2 to TRBJ1-2; no clear D. This CDR3 region has 14 residues. Germline V CDR1 and CDR2: LGHNA, YNFKEQ. V lost 6 bases, J lost 4 bases, and 15 bases lay in between. The CDR3 spells CASSETVPLYGYTF. The CDR3 region has the DNA TGTGCCAGCAGTGAGACGGTCCCCCTCTATGGCTACACCTTC.

J is TRBJ2-3 and V is TRBV13; 10 nucleotides line up with TRBD2. Germline V CDR1 and CDR2: PRHDT, FYEKMQ (reference sequence). V lost 4 bases to trimming and J lost 2 bases; unmatched junction nucleotides: 9. CDR3 length: 17 amino acids. This CDR3 is CASSSVRLAGTTDTQYF. CDR3 nucleotide sequence: TGTGCCAGCAGCTCCGTCAGACTAGCGGGTACCACAGATACGCAGTATTTT.

CDR3 in amino acids: CASSQVAGGELFF. The CDR3 DNA reads TGCGCCAGCAGCCAAGTAGCGGGAGGGGAGCTGTTTTTT. The chain employs TRBV4-1 and TRBJ2-2, with 8 nucleotides matching TRBD2. Per germline, CDR1 MGHRA and CDR2 YSYEKL. J lost 8 bases, V lost 1 base, and 0 bases had no gene match. The CDR3 loop spans 13 amino acids.

In the case of this clone: This sample includes further DNA sequences coding for the same CDR3. This CDR3 reads CASSVGDYGYTF. The CDR3 region has the DNA TGTGCCAGCAGCGTGGGGGACTATGGCTACACCTTC. The chain has TRBV9 and TRBJ1-2, with D maybe TRBD1 (5 bases). CDR1 is SGDLS and CDR2 is YYNGEE in the germline V gene. The V end lost 2 bases, the J end lost 3 bases, and 5 bases lay between the germline ends. This CDR3 region has 12 residues.

Concerning this clone itself: The same CDR3 can be traced to other DNA sequences in this sample. J is TRBJ2-2 and V is TRBV27; 7 bases are shared with TRBD2. J lost 6 bases, V lost 6 bases, and 4 bases had no gene match. This CDR3 is 13 amino acids long. Germline loops: CDR1 MNHEY, CDR2 SMNVEV (reference sequence). CDR3: CASSLGGSGELFF. The CDR3 coding sequence is TGTGCCAGCAGCCTGGGGGGGTCCGGGGAGCTGTTTTTT.

The chain employs TRBV29-1 and TRBJ2-7; 7 bases fit TRBD1. The V gene end was trimmed by 4 bases and the J gene end by 2 bases; junction bases not matched to a gene: 8. This CDR3 spans 14 amino acids. CDR1 is SQVTM and CDR2 is ANQGSEA in the germline V gene. The CDR3: CSVAGQDRTYEQYF. CDR3 DNA: TGCAGCGTTGCTGGACAGGACCGTACCTACGAGCAGTACTTC.

The genes are TRBV4-1 and TRBJ2-7, with 9 bases fitting TRBD1. The trim removed 3 bases at V and 3 bases at J, leaving 9 bases unmatched. CDR3 length equals 16 residues. Germline loops: CDR1 MGHRA, CDR2 YSYEKL. CDR3 sequence reads: CASSQVLWDRDYEQYF. The CDR3, as DNA: TGCGCCAGCAGCCAGGTTCTTTGGGACAGGGACTACGAGCAGTACTTC.

V usage is TRBV9 and J usage is TRBJ2-5; 10 positions match TRBD1. Germline V lookup: CDR1 SGDLS, CDR2 YYNGEE. This CDR3 is 17 amino acids long. The V gene end was trimmed by 0 bases and the J gene end by 1 base; junction bases not matched to a gene: 6. CDR3 sequence: CASSVVSGTGVQETQYF. Here the CDR3 DNA reads TGTGCCAGCAGCGTAGTTTCTGGGACAGGGGTCCAAGAGACCCAGTACTTC.

As regards this clone: At one of its ends the junction is not consistent with the germline gene, which may arise from a read error. This rearrangement joins TRBV5-4 to TRBJ1-1, with 7 nucleotides matching TRBD1. The CDR3 runs to 15 residues. Per germline, CDR1 SGHNT and CDR2 YYREEE (reference sequence). CDR3 residues: CVSSLADRPNTEAFF. The CDR3 DNA follows: TGTGTCAGCAGCTTGGCGGACAGGCCGAACACTGAAGCTTTCTTT.

The chain carries TRBV5-1 and TRBJ1-1, with 8 bases lining up with TRBD1. The CDR3 sequence is 16 residues long. Germline CDR1 is SGHRS and CDR2 is YFSETQ. V lost 5 bases to trimming and J lost 5 bases; unmatched junction nucleotides: 14. The DNA of the CDR3 is TGCGCCAGCAGTACACGGACAGGGCAATTGGAGACTGAAGCTTTCTTT. Protein product: CASSTRTGQLETEAFF.

The chain uses TRBV29-1 and TRBJ2-5; 8 nucleotides align to TRBD2. Germline lookup yields CDR1 SQVTM and CDR2 ANQGSEA. The CDR3 is made up of 16 amino acids. Trimming cost V 3 bases and J 0 bases; bases outside gene matches: 9. The chain's CDR3 is CSVEAVGGRHQETQYF. The CDR3 bases are TGCAGCGTTGAGGCGGTTGGCGGGAGGCACCAAGAGACCCAGTACTTC.

V and J are TRBV21-1 and TRBJ2-4; the table's D call, TRBD1, has no DNA check behind it. TRBV21-1 is a pseudogene locus. The length of the CDR3 is 16 residues. CDR3 amino acids: CASSKKGAEAKNIQYF. The CDR3 nucleotides are TGTGCCAGCAGCAAGAAGGGGGCGGAAGCCAAAAACATTCAGTACTTC.

The CDR3 protein is CASSQRLQGKKELFF. DNA of the CDR3: TGCGCCAGCAGCCAACGATTACAGGGAAAGAAGGAACTGTTTTTT. The genes are TRBV4-1 and TRBJ1-4; D is perhaps TRBD1 (6 bases). Trimming cost V 2 bases and J 12 bases, with 19 bases left between them. The CDR3 consists of 15 residues. Per the germline V gene, CDR1 is MGHRA and CDR2 is YSYEKL.

V and J are TRBV10-2 and TRBJ2-7, with TRBD1 matching 7 bases. The V gene end was trimmed by 0 bases and the J gene end by 1 base; junction bases not matched to a gene: 3. Germline assignment: CDR1 WSHSY and CDR2 SAAADI. This CDR3 is 15 amino acids long. CDR3 in amino acids: CASSESGDSSYEQYF. For the CDR3, the DNA is TGCGCCAGCAGTGAGTCCGGGGACAGTTCCTACGAGCAGTACTTC.

This chain connects TRBV7-3 to TRBJ1-2, with D unresolved. Trimming stripped 3 bases from V and 7 bases from J, with 9 bases between. Germline values: CDR1 SGHTA, CDR2 FQGTGA. The CDR3 covers 12 residues. The CDR3 bases are TGTGCCAGCAGCTTCTTGAGGAGTGGCTACACCTTC. It translates to CASSFLRSGYTF.

V usage is TRBV2 and J usage is TRBJ2-3; D unresolved. Trimming left V 7 bases short and J 4 bases short, with 24 bases between. Germline CDR1 and CDR2: SNHLY and FYNNEI. The CDR3 has 17 residues. The chain's CDR3 is CASTYRATSFGPDTQYF. The CDR3 bases are TGTGCCAGCACCTACCGCGCGACAAGCTTTGGGCCAGATACGCAGTATTTT.

About this clone itself: The sample holds other DNA sequences that translate to the same CDR3. The J gene is TRBJ2-3, the V gene TRBV7-9; D is ambiguous. Germline CDR1 is SEHNR and CDR2 is FQNEAQ (reference sequence). The CDR3 contains 14 residues. Trimming removed 1 base at V and 3 bases at J, with 8 bases between. CDR3 loop: CASSLVTSTDTQYF. CDR3 coding DNA: TGTGCCAGCAGCTTAGTCACATCTACAGATACGCAGTATTTT.

This clone appeared a single time. The genes are TRBV27 and TRBJ1-1; D not resolved. The germline gives CDR1 MNHEY, CDR2 SMNVEV (reference sequence). CDR3 size: 17 residues. V lost 0 bases to trimming and J lost 2 bases, with 16 bases between them. CDR3 DNA: TGTGCCAGCAGTTTATCCCTGAAGACTCTACTAAACACTGAAGCTTTCTTT. Translation gives CASSLSLKTLLNTEAFF.

J is TRBJ1-4 and V is TRBV5-1, with D possibly being TRBD1 (5 bases). The CDR3 runs to 16 residues. The germline V and J ends were trimmed by 3 bases and 0 bases, with 12 bases remaining between them. Germline values: CDR1 SGHRS, CDR2 YFSETQ. CDR3 bases: TGCGCCAGCAGCTCCCATGGGACCGCAACTAATGAAAAACTGTTTTTT. It yields the protein CASSSHGTATNEKLFF. Using reference TRBV5-1 and TRBJ1-4 for the parts outside the CDR3, the full variable domain is KAGVTQTPRYLIKTRGQQVTLSCSPISGHRSVSWYQQTPGQGLQFLFEYFSETQRNKGNFPGRFSGRQFSNSRSEMNVSTLELGDSALYLCASSSHGTATNEKLFFGSGTQLSVL.

This chain uses TRBV30 with TRBJ2-7; D gene ambiguous. CDR1 is GTSNPN and CDR2 is SVGIG in the germline V gene (reference sequence). The CDR3 spans 10 residues. V dropped 5 bases and J dropped 3 bases, with 5 bases sitting between them. Here the CDR3 reads CAWGSYEQYF. The CDR3 nucleotides read TGTGCCTGGGGCAGCTACGAGCAGTACTTC.

Concerning this clone itself: Different DNA sequences within this sample yield the same CDR3. This chain joins TRBV13 and TRBJ2-1; D unclear. CDR3 length: 12 residues. Germline loops: CDR1 PRHDT, CDR2 FYEKMQ (reference sequence). V was clipped by 5 bases and J by 4 bases, with 6 bases between them. The CDR3 region is CASSPQYNEQFF. The CDR3 DNA reads TGTGCCAGCAGCCCTCAGTACAATGAGCAGTTCTTC.

This chain links TRBV2 with TRBJ2-5; 11 bases align to TRBD2. This CDR3 spans 13 amino acids. Trimming removed 7 bases from V and 5 bases from J; junction bases left unmatched: 3. The V gene's germline CDR1 is SNHLY and CDR2 FYNNEI. In DNA, the CDR3 is TGTGCCAGCAATAGCGGGAGGGTCGAGACCCAGTACTTC. This sequence encodes CASNSGRVETQYF. Looking up the rest from reference TRBV2 and TRBJ2-5 gives the full variable domain: EPEVTQTPSHQVTQMGQEVILRCVPISNHLYFYWYRQILGQKVEFLVSFYNNEISEKSEIFDDQFSVERPDGSNFTLKIRSTKLEDSAMYFCASNSGRVETQYFGPGTRLLVL.

The chain combines TRBV19 with TRBJ2-1, with D maybe TRBD2 (5 bases). V lost 3 bases and J lost 1, with 7 bases in between. This CDR3 is 14 amino acids long. Germline V gene data show CDR1 as LNHDA and CDR2 as SQIVND (reference sequence). The CDR3 region has the DNA TGTGCCAGTAGTATGAGACTATCCTACAATGAGCAGTTCTTC. Amino acid sequence: CASSMRLSYNEQFF.

This chain joins TRBV7-9 and TRBJ2-3, with TRBD2 as a possible D gene (6 bases). The CDR3 consists of 16 residues. Trimming shortened V by 1 base and J by 2 bases, and 13 bases separated the two germline ends. Per germline, CDR1 SEHNR and CDR2 FQNEAQ (reference sequence). CDR3 region: CASSLGAGEATDTQYF. CDR3 nucleotide sequence: TGTGCCAGCAGCTTAGGGGCCGGGGAGGCCACAGATACGCAGTATTTT.

The chain carries TRBV7-8 and TRBJ2-2; D is possibly TRBD1 (5 bases). Germline CDR1 and CDR2: SGHVS and FQNEAQ. The V end was cut by 5 bases, the J end by 7 bases, with 11 bases between. The CDR3 contains 13 residues. CDR3 region: CASSPARGGELFF. In DNA, the CDR3 is TGTGCCAGCAGCCCAGCTAGGGGCGGGGAGCTGTTTTTT. The variable domain in full, with the rest retrieved from reference TRBV7-8 and TRBJ2-2, is GAGVSQSPRYKVAKRGQDVALRCDPISGHVSLFWYQQALGQGPEFLTYFQNEAQLDKSGLPSDRFFAERPEGSVSTLKIQRTQQEDSAVYLCASSPARGGELFFGEGSRLTVL.

This clone appeared a few times. This chain joins TRBV7-9 and TRBJ2-7, with 8 positions matching TRBD1. Trimming took 5 bases from V and 5 from J; bases not matched to a gene: 5. Germline values: CDR1 SEHNR, CDR2 FQNEAQ (reference sequence). The CDR3 is 13 residues long. The CDR3 loop reads CASSIGQGDEQYF. The DNA for the CDR3 is TGTGCCAGCAGCATCGGACAGGGTGACGAGCAGTACTTC.